The rows below give T cell receptor beta chains drawn from one sample of a study of control samples from healthy donors and cancer patients. Method: immunoSEQ multiplex PCR; TCRdb's copy keeps in-frame clones and lacks some. The table includes 20,000 to 25,000 clones, approximately 80% detected once. Specimen: PBMCs. These receptors were obtained from a man aged 60-69 years with colorectal cancer. Both conserved end residues are part of each CDR3. The D gene is left open where the match is weak. Size is stated for part of the rows, as once, few or many counts, or as a class when the clone is expanded.

V,J,D,size,DNA,CDR3
TRBV27,TRBJ1-1,-,-,TGTGCCAGCAGTTTCAGGGGATGGGCGAACACTGAAGCTTTCTTT,CASSFRGWANTEAFF
TRBV4-3,TRBJ1-2,TRBD1,few,TGCGCCAGCAGCCAGGACAGGGGGCCTGGCTATGGCTACACCTTC,CASSQDRGPGYGYTF
TRBV7-8,TRBJ1-1,-,few,TGTGCCAGCAGCTTTGCAGGAAGGGGCACTGAAGCTTTCTTT,CASSFAGRGTEAFF
TRBV20-1,TRBJ1-5,-,-,TGCAGTGCTAGTCAGACAGATAGCCAGCCCCAGCATTTT,CSASQTDSQPQHF
TRBV19,TRBJ1-5,-,-,TGTGCCAGTAGCCGATCGGAATCCGAGGCCCAGCATTTT,CASSRSESEAQHF
TRBV19,TRBJ1-1,-,-,TGTGCCAGTGGTATAGTTGTAACAGGGAGGACTGAAGCTTTCTTT,CASGIVVTGRTEAFF
TRBV27,TRBJ1-4,TRBD1,-,TGTGCCAGCAGTTTATCGCGGCAGGGGGAGGAAAAACTGTTTTTT,CASSLSRQGEEKLFF
TRBV4-1,TRBJ2-1,TRBD2,-,TGCGCCAGCAGCCAATTTAGCGGGGTTTTAGGGCAAGGTGAGCAGTTCTTC,CASSQFSGVLGQGEQFF
TRBV6-4,TRBJ1-1,-,-,TGTGCCAGCAGTCTCACAGGGAACACTGAAGCTTTCTTT,CASSLTGNTEAFF
TRBV15,TRBJ2-3,TRBD2,-,TGTGCCACCAGCCTTCTAGCGGGGGGCACAGATACGCAGTATTTT,CATSLLAGGTDTQYF
TRBV6-6,TRBJ2-7,-,-,TGTGCCAGCAGTTACTCTGGGGCCCCCTACGAGCAGTACTTC,CASSYSGAPYEQYF
TRBV7-9,TRBJ2-3,-,-,TGTGCCAGCAGCCCCTCCAACACAGATACGCAGTATTTT,CASSPSNTDTQYF
TRBV10-1,TRBJ2-1,-,-,TGCGCCAGCAGTGAAGGTGGGGGGCCAGTGAATGAGCAGTTCTTC,CASSEGGGPVNEQFF
TRBV3-1/TRBV3-2,TRBJ2-1,-,once,TGTGCCAGCAGCCAAGATGGACCGGAAATCTCCTACAATGAGCAGTTCTTC,CASSQDGPEISYNEQFF
TRBV24-1,TRBJ1-1,-,-,TGTGCCACCAGTGACCGTTCCGGGACACTGGGGGGGGCTTTCTTT,CATSDRSGTLGGAFF
TRBV10-3,TRBJ2-3,-,-,TGTGCCATCAACCAACTAGGAACCGATACGCAGTATTTT,CAINQLGTDTQYF
TRBV29-1,TRBJ1-3,-,-,TGCAGCCTCCTCCTCGGAAACACCATATATTTT,CSLLLGNTIYF
TRBV5-1,TRBJ1-2,-,-,TGCGCCAGCAGCTTGGAGACAGGTCTCGATGGCTACACCTTC,CASSLETGLDGYTF
TRBV5-1,TRBJ2-1,-,-,TGCGCCAGCAGCGCCGGAGACGGAAGCTCCTACAATGAGCAGTTCTTC,CASSAGDGSSYNEQFF
TRBV11-2,TRBJ1-2,TRBD1,-,TGTGCCAGCAGCCTCACAGGGGGCTGGAACTATGGCTACACCTTC,CASSLTGGWNYGYTF
TRBV9,TRBJ2-3,TRBD1,-,TGTGCCAGCAGGGCCCCCGGGACAGGGAGTTTCCGGATGGCGTATTTT,CASRAPGTGSFRMAYF
TRBV15,TRBJ2-5,TRBD2,-,TGTGCCACCAGCAGACCAGCGGGGGGGATAGAGACCCAGTACTTC,CATSRPAGGIETQYF
TRBV7-9,TRBJ1-1,-,-,TGTGCCAGCAGCTTATCGGGGGGAAAGCACACTGAAGCTTTCTTT,CASSLSGGKHTEAFF
TRBV3-1/TRBV3-2,TRBJ2-3,-,-,TGTGCCAGCAGCCAAGATCTAGCGACGGCCACAGATACGCAGTATTTT,CASSQDLATATDTQYF
TRBV27,TRBJ2-3,-,few,TGTGCCAGCAGTTTACGGGACACAAGCACAGATACGCAGTATTTT,CASSLRDTSTDTQYF
TRBV9,TRBJ2-5,-,once,TGTGCCAGCAGCCACGGGTCTAGCCAAGAGACCCAGTACTTC,CASSHGSSQETQYF
TRBV5-4,TRBJ1-6,-,-,TGTGCCAGCAGCCTGCCTATGGGAACCAATTCACCCCTCCACTTT,CASSLPMGTNSPLHF
TRBV4-1,TRBJ2-3,TRBD2,once,TGCGCCAGCAGCCAAGGAGCGGGGGGGCACACAGATACGCAGTATTTT,CASSQGAGGHTDTQYF
TRBV14,TRBJ1-2,-,once,TGTGCCAGCAGCCAAGGGACAAAATCCACCTATGGCTACACCTTC,CASSQGTKSTYGYTF
TRBV10-3,TRBJ2-7,-,-,TGTGCCATCAGTGTCGCCTCCTTCAGGGGAGAATACGAGCAGTACTTC,CAISVASFRGEYEQYF
TRBV19,TRBJ2-3,-,-,TGTGCCAGTAGTTGGAACAGGGATACGCAGTATTTT,CASSWNRDTQYF
TRBV11-3,TRBJ2-5,-,-,TGTGCCAGCAGCTTAGAAAAGCAAGAGACCCAGTACTTC,CASSLEKQETQYF
TRBV6-1,TRBJ2-1,-,-,TGTGCCAGCAGTGAGGGCCAGGCGACAAACAATGAGCAGTTCTTC,CASSEGQATNNEQFF
TRBV30,TRBJ1-1,TRBD1,-,TGTGCCTGGAGTCCTGCCCCCAGGGGGAGTAATGTTAACACTGAAGCTTTCTTT,CAWSPAPRGSNVNTEAFF
TRBV7-8,TRBJ1-2,TRBD1,-,TGTGCCAGCAGCTCGGGACAGGGGTATGGCTACACCTTC,CASSSGQGYGYTF
TRBV7-9,TRBJ1-2,-,-,TGTGCCAGCAGCTTTGGGGGAAACTATGGCTACACCTTC,CASSFGGNYGYTF